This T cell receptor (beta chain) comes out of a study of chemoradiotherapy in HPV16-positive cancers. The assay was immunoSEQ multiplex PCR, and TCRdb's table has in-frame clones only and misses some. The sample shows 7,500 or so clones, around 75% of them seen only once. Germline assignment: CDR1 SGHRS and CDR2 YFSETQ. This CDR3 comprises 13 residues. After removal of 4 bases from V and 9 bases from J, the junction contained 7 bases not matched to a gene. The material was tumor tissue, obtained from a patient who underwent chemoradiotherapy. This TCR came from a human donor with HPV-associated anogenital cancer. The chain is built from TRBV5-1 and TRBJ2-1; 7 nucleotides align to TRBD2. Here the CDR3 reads CASSPGLEGEQFF. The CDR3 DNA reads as TGCGCCAGCAGCCCCGGACTAGAGGGTGAGCAGTTCTTC.